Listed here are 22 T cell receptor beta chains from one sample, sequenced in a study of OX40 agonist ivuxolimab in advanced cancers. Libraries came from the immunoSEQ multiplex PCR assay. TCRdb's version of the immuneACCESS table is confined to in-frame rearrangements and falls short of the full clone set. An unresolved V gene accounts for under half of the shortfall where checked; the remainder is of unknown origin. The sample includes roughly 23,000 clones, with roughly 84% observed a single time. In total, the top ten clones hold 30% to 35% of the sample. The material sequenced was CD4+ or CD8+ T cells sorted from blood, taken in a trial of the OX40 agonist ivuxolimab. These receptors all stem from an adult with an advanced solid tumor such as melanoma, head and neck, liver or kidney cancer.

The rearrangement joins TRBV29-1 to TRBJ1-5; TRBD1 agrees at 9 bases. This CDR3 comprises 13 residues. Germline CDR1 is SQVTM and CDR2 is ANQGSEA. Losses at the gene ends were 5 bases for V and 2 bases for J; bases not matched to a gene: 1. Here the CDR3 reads CSVRQGGNQPQHF. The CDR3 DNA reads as TGCAGCGTTAGACAGGGGGGCAATCAGCCCCAGCATTTT. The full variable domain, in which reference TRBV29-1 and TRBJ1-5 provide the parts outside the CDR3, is SAVISQKPSRDICQRGTSLTIQCQVDSQVTMMFWYRQQPGQSLTLIATANQGSEATYESGFVIDKFPISRPNLTFSTLTVSNMSPEDSSIYLCSVRQGGNQPQHFGDGTRLSIL.

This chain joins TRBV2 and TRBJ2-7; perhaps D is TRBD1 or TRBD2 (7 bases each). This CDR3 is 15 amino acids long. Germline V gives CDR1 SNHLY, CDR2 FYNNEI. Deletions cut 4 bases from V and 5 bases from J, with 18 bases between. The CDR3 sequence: CASSAGRGRLHEQYF. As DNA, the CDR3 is TGTGCCAGCAGTGCAGGGAGGGGGCGGCTACACGAGCAGTACTTC.

CDR3 loop: CASARSLGKETQYF. The DNA of the CDR3 is TGCGCCAGCGCCCGGAGCTTGGGGAAAGAGACCCAGTACTTC. This chain uses TRBV10-2 with TRBJ2-5; no clear D gene. The CDR3 extends over 14 amino acids. Germline assignment: CDR1 WSHSY and CDR2 SAAADI. Trimming stripped 8 bases from V and 3 bases from J, with 16 bases between.

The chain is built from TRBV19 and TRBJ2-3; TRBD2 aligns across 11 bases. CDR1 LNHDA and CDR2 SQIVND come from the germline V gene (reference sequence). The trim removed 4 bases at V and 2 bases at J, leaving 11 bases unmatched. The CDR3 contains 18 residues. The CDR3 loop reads CASSTSTLAGGVTDTQYF. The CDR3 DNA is TGTGCCAGTAGTACCTCTACTTTAGCGGGAGGGGTCACAGATACGCAGTATTTT.

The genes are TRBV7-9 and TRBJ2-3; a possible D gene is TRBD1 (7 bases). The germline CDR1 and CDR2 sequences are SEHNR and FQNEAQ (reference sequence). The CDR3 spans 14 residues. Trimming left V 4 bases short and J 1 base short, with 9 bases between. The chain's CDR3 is CASSSRGGTDTQYF. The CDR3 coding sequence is TGTGCCAGCAGCTCCAGGGGGGGCACAGATACGCAGTATTTT.

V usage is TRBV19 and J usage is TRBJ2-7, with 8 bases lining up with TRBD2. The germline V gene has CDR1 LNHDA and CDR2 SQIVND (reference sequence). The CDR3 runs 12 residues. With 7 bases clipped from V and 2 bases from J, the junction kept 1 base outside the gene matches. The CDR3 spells CASTGGAYEQYF. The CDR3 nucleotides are TGTGCCAGTACGGGGGGGGCCTACGAGCAGTACTTC.

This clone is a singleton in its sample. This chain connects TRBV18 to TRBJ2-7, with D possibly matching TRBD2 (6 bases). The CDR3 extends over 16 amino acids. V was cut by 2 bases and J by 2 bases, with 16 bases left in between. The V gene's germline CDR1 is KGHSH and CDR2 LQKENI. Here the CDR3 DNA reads TGTGCCAGCTCACCAAGTGATCGGCCGGGGGCCTACGAGCAGTACTTC. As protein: CASSPSDRPGAYEQYF.

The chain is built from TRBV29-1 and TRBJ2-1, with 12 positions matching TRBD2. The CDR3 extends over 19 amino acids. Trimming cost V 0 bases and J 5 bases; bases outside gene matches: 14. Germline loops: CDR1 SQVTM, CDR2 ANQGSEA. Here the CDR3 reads CSVEDESLSWTSGNNEQFF. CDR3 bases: TGCAGCGTTGAAGACGAAAGCCTAAGTTGGACTAGCGGGAACAATGAGCAGTTCTTC.

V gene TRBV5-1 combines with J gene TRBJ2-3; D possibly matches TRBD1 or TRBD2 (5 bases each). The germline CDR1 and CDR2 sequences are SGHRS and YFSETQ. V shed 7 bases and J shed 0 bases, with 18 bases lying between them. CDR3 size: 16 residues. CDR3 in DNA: TGCGCCAGCGGGGTCGGGGCGCACTCTAGCACAGATACGCAGTATTTT. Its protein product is CASGVGAHSSTDTQYF.

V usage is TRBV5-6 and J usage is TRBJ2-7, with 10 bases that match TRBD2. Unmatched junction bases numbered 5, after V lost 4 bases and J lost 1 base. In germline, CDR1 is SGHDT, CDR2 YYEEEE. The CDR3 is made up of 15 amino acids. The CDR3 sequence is CASSAGTSASYEQYF. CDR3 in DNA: TGTGCCAGCAGCGCCGGGACTAGCGCGTCCTACGAGCAGTACTTC.

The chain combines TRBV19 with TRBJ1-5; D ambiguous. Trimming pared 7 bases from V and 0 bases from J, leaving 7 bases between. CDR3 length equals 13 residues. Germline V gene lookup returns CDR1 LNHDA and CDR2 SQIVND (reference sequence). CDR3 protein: CASNGYSNQPQHF. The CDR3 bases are TGTGCCAGTAATGGTTATAGCAATCAGCCCCAGCATTTT.

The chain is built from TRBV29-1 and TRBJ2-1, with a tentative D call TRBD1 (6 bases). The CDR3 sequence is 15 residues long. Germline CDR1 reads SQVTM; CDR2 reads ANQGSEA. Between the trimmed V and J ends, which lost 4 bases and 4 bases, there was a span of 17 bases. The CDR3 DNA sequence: TGCAGCGTTGTGGGAGCGGAGGACAGTTACAATGAGCAGTTCTTC. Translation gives CSVVGAEDSYNEQFF.

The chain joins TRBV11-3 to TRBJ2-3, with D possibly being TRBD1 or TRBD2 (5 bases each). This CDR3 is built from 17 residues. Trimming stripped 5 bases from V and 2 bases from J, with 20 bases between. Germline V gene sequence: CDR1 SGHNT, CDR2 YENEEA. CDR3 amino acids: CASSHHPGPVFTDTQYF. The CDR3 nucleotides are TGTGCCAGCAGCCATCACCCGGGACCCGTCTTCACAGATACGCAGTATTTT. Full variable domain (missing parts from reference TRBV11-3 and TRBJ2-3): EAGVVQSPRYKIIEKKQPVAFWCNPISGHNTLYWYLQNLGQGPELLIRYENEEAVDDSQLPKDRFSAERLKGVDSTLKIQPAELGDSAVYLCASSHHPGPVFTDTQYFGPGTRLTVL.

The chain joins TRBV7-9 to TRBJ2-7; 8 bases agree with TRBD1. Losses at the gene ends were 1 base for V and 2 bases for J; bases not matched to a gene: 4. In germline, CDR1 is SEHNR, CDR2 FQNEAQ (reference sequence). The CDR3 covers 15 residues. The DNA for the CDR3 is TGTGCCAGCAGCTTAGGGGGGACAGGTCCCTACGAGCAGTACTTC. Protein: CASSLGGTGPYEQYF.

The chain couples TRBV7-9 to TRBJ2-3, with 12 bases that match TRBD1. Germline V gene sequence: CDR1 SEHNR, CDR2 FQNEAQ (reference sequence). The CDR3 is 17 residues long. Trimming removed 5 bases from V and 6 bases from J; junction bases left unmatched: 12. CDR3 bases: TGTGCCAGCAGCGCGGGACAGGGGGCGGGTTTTTTCGATACGCAGTATTTT. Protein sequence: CASSAGQGAGFFDTQYF. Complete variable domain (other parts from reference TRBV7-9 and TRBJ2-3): DTGVSQNPRHKITKRGQNVTFRCDPISEHNRLYWYRQTLGQGPEFLTYFQNEAQLEKSRLLSDRFSAERPKGSFSTLEIQRTEQGDSAMYLCASSAGQGAGFFDTQYFGPGTRLTVL.

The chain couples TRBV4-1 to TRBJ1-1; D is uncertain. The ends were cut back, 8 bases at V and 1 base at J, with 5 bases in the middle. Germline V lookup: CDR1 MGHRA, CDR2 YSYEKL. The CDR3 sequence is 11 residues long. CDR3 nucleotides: TGCGCCAGCCGTACGAACACTGAAGCTTTCTTT. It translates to CASRTNTEAFF.

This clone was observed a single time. The CDR3 loop reads CATKWHTQETQYF. DNA of the CDR3: TGTGCCACCAAATGGCACACACAAGAGACCCAGTACTTC. The rearrangement uses TRBV19 and TRBJ2-5; D is undetermined. CDR1 and CDR2 (germline): LNHDA, SQIVND (reference sequence). This CDR3 is 13 amino acids long. Trimming pared 10 bases from V and 2 bases from J, leaving 14 bases between.

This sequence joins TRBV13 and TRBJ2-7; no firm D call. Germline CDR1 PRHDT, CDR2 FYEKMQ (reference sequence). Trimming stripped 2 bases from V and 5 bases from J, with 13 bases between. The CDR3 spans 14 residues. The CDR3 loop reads CASSLLSQNDEQYF. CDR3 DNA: TGTGCCAGCAGCTTATTAAGTCAGAACGACGAGCAGTACTTC.

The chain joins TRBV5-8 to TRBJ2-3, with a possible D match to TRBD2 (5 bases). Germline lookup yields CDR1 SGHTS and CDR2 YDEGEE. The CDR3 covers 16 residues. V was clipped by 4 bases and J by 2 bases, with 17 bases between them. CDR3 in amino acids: CASSREPYTNTDTQYF. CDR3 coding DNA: TGTGCCAGCAGCCGGGAACCTTATACGAACACAGATACGCAGTATTTT.

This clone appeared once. The CDR3 DNA follows: TGTGCCAGCAGCTTGGGTAGTAGCGGGAGGGGAAAAGAGTTCTTC. It is translated as CASSLGSSGRGKEFF. The chain employs TRBV5-8 and TRBJ2-1; 11 bases line up with TRBD2. Trimming cost V 0 bases and J 14 bases; bases outside gene matches: 10. Germline assignment: CDR1 SGHTS and CDR2 YDEGEE. The CDR3 contains 15 residues.

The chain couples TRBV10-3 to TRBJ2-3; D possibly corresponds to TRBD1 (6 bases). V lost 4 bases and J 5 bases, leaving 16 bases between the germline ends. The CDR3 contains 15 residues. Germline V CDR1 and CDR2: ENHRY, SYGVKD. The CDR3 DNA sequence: TGTGCCATCAGTGGAGGGGGACCAGTCCAAGATACGCAGTATTTT. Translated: CAISGGGPVQDTQYF.

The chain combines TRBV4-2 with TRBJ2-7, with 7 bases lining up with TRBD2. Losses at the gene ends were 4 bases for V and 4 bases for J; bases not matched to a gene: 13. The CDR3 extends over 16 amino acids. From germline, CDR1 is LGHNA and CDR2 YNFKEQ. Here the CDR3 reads CASSLVRLGEGYEQYF. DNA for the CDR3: TGTGCCAGCAGCCTCGTCAGACTAGGGGAGGGGTACGAGCAGTACTTC.